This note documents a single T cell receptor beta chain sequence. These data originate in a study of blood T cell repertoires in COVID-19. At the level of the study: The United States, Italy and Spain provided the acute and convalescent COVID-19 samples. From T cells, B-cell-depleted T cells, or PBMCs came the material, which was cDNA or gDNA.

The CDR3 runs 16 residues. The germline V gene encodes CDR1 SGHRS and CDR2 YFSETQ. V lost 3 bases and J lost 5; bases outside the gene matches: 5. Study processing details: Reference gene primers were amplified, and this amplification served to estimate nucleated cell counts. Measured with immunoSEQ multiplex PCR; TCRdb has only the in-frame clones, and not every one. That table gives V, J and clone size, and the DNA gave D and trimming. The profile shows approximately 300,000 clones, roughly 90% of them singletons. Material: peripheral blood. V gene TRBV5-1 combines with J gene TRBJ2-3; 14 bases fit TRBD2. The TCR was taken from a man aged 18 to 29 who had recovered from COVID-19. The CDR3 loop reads CASSSGTSGSQDTQYF. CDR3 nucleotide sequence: TGCGCCAGCAGCTCCGGGACTAGCGGGAGTCAAGATACGCAGTATTTT. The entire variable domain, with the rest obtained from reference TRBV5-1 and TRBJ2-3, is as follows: KAGVTQTPRYLIKTRGQQVTLSCSPISGHRSVSWYQQTPGQGLQFLFEYFSETQRNKGNFPGRFSGRQFSNSRSEMNVSTLELGDSALYLCASSSGTSGSQDTQYFGPGTRLTVL.